This entry concerns a single TCR beta chain. Its antigen is still unknown. No qualities accompany the bases; no much larger clone lies one base away. The library was generated by the immunoSEQ multiplex PCR assay. For the multiplex PCR, a mixture combining 60 forward primers for TCR Vbeta segments and 13 reverse primers for TCR Jbeta segments was used. A multiplex PCR assay on genomic DNA amplified the CDR3 region of rearranged TCR beta genes. The amplified TCR beta libraries were sequenced on the Illumina HiSeq System as 87-base-pair reads. The source study handled its data this way. In a later analysis, 77 million or so unique TCR beta chains were counted across the 500 to 850 repertoires, and roughly 9.9 million of these chains were shared by at least two donors. Raw reads were error-corrected and collapsed into unique sequences with a nearest-neighbor algorithm that merged closely related sequences to remove PCR and sequencing errors. To assign V, D and J gene segments, CDR3 sequences were aligned to IMGT reference sequences. For a sequence to be retained, a match of at least six nucleotides was required to both a V gene segment and a J gene segment. Rearrangements were classified as productive when the CDR3 lacked stop codons and remained in frame with V and J, and all other rearrangements were classified as non-productive. CDR3 was defined by IMGT convention, running from the second conserved V-encoded cysteine to the conserved J-encoded phenylalanine. The earlier analysis of about 640 of the donors excluded any sequence lacking an unambiguous match to a single V gene segment. In an earlier analysis of approximately 550 of the donors, V segments were called functional above 56.7% productive rearrangements and were called segregating when the between-donor standard deviation exceeded 5%. A statistical classification framework was built to diagnose cytomegalovirus status from the catalog of TCR beta chain sequences. A later analysis assigned V and J genes by comparing TCR nucleotide sequences with IMGT/GENE-DB human TR gene sequences. A later analysis assigned CDR3 sequences and most-parsimonious VDJ recombination scenarios with the TCRdist pipeline. In a later analysis, every TCR beta chain was defined by the combination of its CDR3 amino acid sequence and its V-gene family, and reads without a unique V-gene family were dropped. As a way to deal with suspected cross-contamination and a sequencing artifact, a later analysis dropped 592 nucleotide sequences that were highly shared and had low generation probability. In a later analysis, a clonal expansion index was calculated for each public chain from normalized within-repertoire ranks of inferred template counts. Generation probabilities in a later analysis came from a VDJ recombination model fitted to out-of-frame rearrangements, and those results were checked against IGoR. In a later analysis, TCR-TCR, TCR-HLA and TCR-CMV co-occurrence was scored with hypergeometric tests, and a repertoire-size bias correction was applied to TCR pairs. To estimate false discovery rates, a later analysis permuted the HLA or CMV assignments 20 times. In a later analysis, co-occurring TCRs were grouped using DBSCAN, with TCRdist sequence similarity added in when clustering inside HLA-allele-positive subsets. Repertoires with fewer than 30,000 or more than 120,000 public chains were left out of co-occurrence clustering, as were four to six repertoires with anomalous nucleotide sharing. TCRdb took this table from immuneACCESS and kept in-frame rearrangements with V and J called. Such tables lack part of the clones; where checked against another copy, unresolved V genes explain under half of the gap, and the rest is unexplained. V, J and clone size derive from that table, while D and trimming were established from the DNA sequence. The sample profile shows 150,000 or so clones; roughly 81% of them were found once. Jointly, the top ten make up about 2% of the sample.

The data were taken from a study of cytomegalovirus exposure and HLA in healthy donors (dated by TCRdb to the late 2010s). Regarding the study in general: An earlier analysis of some 620 of the donors reported about 260 Gb of sequence data and around 100 million unique TCR beta sequences obtained from roughly 170 million T cells. An early release that covered fewer than 800 HLA-typed donors contained 250 to 350 gigabases of sequencing data and tens of millions of unique TCR sequences. Among the roughly 390 genotyped donors, more than 70% belonged to the genetic ancestry cluster associated with self-reported Caucasian donors. The study was designed to test whether signatures of past pathogen exposure could be identified by cataloging public T cell receptors. Using immunosequencing, the study profiled T cell repertoires from fewer than 700 subjects and related those repertoires to cytomegalovirus serostatus. Along with the roughly 670-subject first cohort, a separate validation cohort of over 90 different subjects was used. The study combined high-throughput TCR immunosequencing, statistical association of individual TCRs with disease status, and machine learning to predict cytomegalovirus infection status. A later analysis re-examined previously published TCR beta repertoires from more than 650 donors and added high-resolution HLA genotyping to investigate patterns of TCR occurrence. In the later analysis, no new phenotypic data were used to find candidate immune exposures; instead, reliance was placed on TCR beta sequences and their occurrence across donors. To decide whether each TCR beta V gene segment behaved as functional or pseudogenic, an earlier analysis of some 580 of the donors relied on high-throughput TCR beta sequencing. Donor age, sex, ethnicity and CMV serostatus were collected together with the repertoire data. Genome-wide SNP genotypes for about three fifths of the roughly 670 donors were used in a later genetic analysis, which treated that subset as a discovery cohort. Every repertoire in the discovery cohort had been generated on one and the same sequencing platform. HLA typing covered class I and class II loci at four-digit resolution. The number of donors typed differed by locus, with 629-630 for A, B, C, DRB1 and DQB1, 522 for DQA1, nearly 610 for DPA1, and some 440 for DPB1. Roughly five DR-DQ haplotypes were handled as single units for association and clustering because linkage in the cohort was strong. On average, about 200,000 unique TCR beta nucleotide sequences were sequenced per donor among 398 genotyped donors of the cohort, with roughly 19% of those sequences being non-productive. Overall study outcomes, separate from this receptor: Correlated functional status among segregating V segments might be attributable to linkage disequilibrium, but an unknown experimental factor could not be ruled out. In an earlier analysis of about 540 of the donors, most TCR beta V segments were observed in productive rearrangements about 90% or about 30% of the time, broadly matching IMGT annotations. A later analysis found that HLA-associated TCR beta chains were more clonally expanded and had lower generation probabilities than equally common non-associated chains. In a later analysis, TCR association rates were found to vary across HLA loci, with the most associated TCRs seen for DRB1 alleles and the fewest for HLA-C alleles. The study listed 150 to 200 TCR beta chains as associated with cytomegalovirus. The presence/absence analyses assumed that sequencing depth was roughly uniform across donors, and that assumption may not be true. According to a later analysis, most CMV-associated TCR beta chains appeared to be HLA-restricted, and the HLA associations seemed to be driven largely by CMV exposure. Compared with the approximately 600-donor mean, donors in an Asian-associated ancestry cluster had fewer N-insertions in productive TCRs, according to a later genetic analysis. The 87-base-pair reads could not distinguish some IMGT-functional V segments, including TRBV6-2 and TRBV6-3, so those segments were excluded. According to the authors, the approach could potentially be generalized to other disease states and immunological phenotypes. A further reported finding was that TCR beta sequences accurately predicted the HLA-A and HLA-B alleles for most subjects in the first cohort. When HLA alleles, especially DR and DQ, strongly co-occurred, TCR associations were difficult to assign to individual alleles. A cluster of highly shared sequence variants was judged likely to be a technical artifact of the sequencing pipeline. This cohort had only TCR beta chains sequenced, and the lack of alpha or paired-chain data limited which features could be detected. Immune exposure information for the cohort was limited to CMV serostatus. In vitro tests confirmed that a few of the cytomegalovirus-associated TCR beta chains recognize cytomegalovirus antigens. Because counts were too low, around 18 rarely observed V segments, including chromosome 9 orphons, were left out of the earlier analysis of a few hundred of the donors. Because HLA typing was missing for some donors at each locus, association tests included only the typed subset. At a false discovery rate of 0.05, a later analysis linked roughly 17,000 TCR beta sequences to specific HLA alleles. A later genetic analysis associated a missense DCLRE1C variant with V-gene and J-gene trimming of TCR beta chains, and an independent cohort replicated the association. Several of the top co-occurrence clusters appeared to be linked to parvovirus B19, influenza, CMV and Epstein-Barr virus, according to a later analysis. In both the original and validation cohorts, the classifier was reported to diagnose cytomegalovirus status with high specificity and sensitivity. Most TCR sequences were seen in very few donors, while some public TCRs were found in many individuals.

The cohort comprised more than 550 healthy bone marrow donors. At the time of sampling, every cohort member was nominally healthy, though immune exposures that went unrecorded were likely present. The donor tested CMV seropositive, placing the donor among the 289 seropositive members of the cohort. Each donor provided a peripheral blood sample, and peripheral blood mononuclear cells were used for TCR beta sequencing. Genomic DNA extraction from the blood cell samples was performed with the Qiagen DNeasy Blood Extraction Kit. CDR3 length: 15 amino acids, cysteine to phenylalanine. The only DNA kept is the CDR3, 45 bases in frame from the first base. V gives up 4 bases and J gives up 7 bases, and the segment between their germline ends measures 19 bases. Based on the germline V gene, the CDR1 and CDR2 sequences are SGHAT and FQNNGV.

The receptor comes from a man aged 18 to 29 in good health and CMV-seropositive. Recombination connected TRBV11-2 to TRBJ1-2; possibly the D gene is TRBD1, per 5 matching bases. Sequences were obtained from PBMCs. This receptor has the CDR3 CASSSRQGPLGGYTF. The nucleotides read TGTGCCAGCAGCTCGCGGCAGGGCCCCCTCGGTGGCTACACCTTC.